Given below is one TCR beta chain in context. Clones were read by immunoSEQ multiplex PCR, and TCRdb kept only the in-frame ones, dropping some. Of fewer than 200,000 clones in the sample, roughly 80% were seen once. The record originates from a study of blood T cell repertoires in COVID-19. Study-wide background: The analysed material was cDNA or gDNA that came from T cells, B-cell-depleted T cells, or PBMCs.

This CDR3 is built from 16 residues. The germline CDR1 and CDR2 sequences are MNHEY and SMNVEV (reference sequence). This clonotype was sampled from a woman aged 80 or over with COVID-19, enrolled during active disease. The sequenced sample consisted of peripheral blood. V usage is TRBV27 and J usage is TRBJ2-6; 10 bases align to TRBD1. The CDR3 nucleotides read TGTGCGATTAAGGGACAGGGGACCTCCGGGGCCAACGTCCTGACTTTC. Protein product: CAIKGQGTSGANVLTF.